The sequence of this TCR beta chain was determined in a study of regulatory T cells in long-lasting Graves disease. Findings and limits, study-wide: Persistent disease was characterized by preferential usage of TRBV28, TRBJ1-2 and TRBJ2-5.

This clonotype was picked up many times. What it binds is not known. TCR beta libraries were built with iRepertoire HTBI primers and Arm-PCR of CDR3 regions. MiXCR was run by TCRdb on the multiplex PCR reads, yielding one entry per CDR3 protein. Of under 300,000 distinct CDR3 sequences in the sample, approximately 20% were seen once. The CDR3 totals 15 residues. Germline CDR1 reads DFQATT; CDR2 reads SNEGSKA (reference sequence). V shed 1 base and J shed 4 bases, with 16 bases lying between them. Time point given: newly diagnosed GD, antithyroid drugs for less than 3 months. PBMC RNA was the source of the TCR library. The same sample was also used in a study of T cells in Graves' hyperthyroidism and ophthalmopathy. In that study: Ophthalmopathy and stable hyperthyroidism were separated by a 13 V-J model.

The clonotype comes from a woman under 40 with Graves disease. The V and J genes are TRBV20-1 and TRBJ1-2; no clear D. The sequencing here drew on peripheral blood mononuclear cells (PBMCs), taken at new diagnosis, from a patient treated with antithyroid drugs. CDR3 coding DNA: TGCAGTGCTAGAGGATCTCGGCAGGCGCCCTATGGCTACACCTTC. Its protein is CSARGSRQAPYGYTF.